The sequence of this T cell receptor beta chain was determined in a study of OX40 agonist ivuxolimab in advanced cancers. The CDR3 loop spans 16 amino acids. Germline V CDR1 and CDR2: SGHRS, YFSETQ. J gave up 9 bases and V 3 bases, and 11 bases lay outside the gene matches. Repertoires were generated with immunoSEQ multiplex PCR, while TCRdb's copy carries only in-frame clones and drops some. The sample includes just over 70,000 clones, 84% of them seen just once. This receptor was obtained from an adult with an advanced solid tumor such as melanoma, head and neck, liver or kidney cancer. The sample here was CD4+ or CD8+ T cells sorted from blood, taken in a trial of the OX40 agonist ivuxolimab. The V gene is TRBV5-1, the J gene TRBJ2-1; 11 bases are a match to TRBD2. The CDR3 reads CASSSALAGGPGEQFF. CDR3 in DNA: TGCGCCAGCAGCTCGGCCCTAGCGGGAGGCCCCGGTGAGCAGTTCTTC.